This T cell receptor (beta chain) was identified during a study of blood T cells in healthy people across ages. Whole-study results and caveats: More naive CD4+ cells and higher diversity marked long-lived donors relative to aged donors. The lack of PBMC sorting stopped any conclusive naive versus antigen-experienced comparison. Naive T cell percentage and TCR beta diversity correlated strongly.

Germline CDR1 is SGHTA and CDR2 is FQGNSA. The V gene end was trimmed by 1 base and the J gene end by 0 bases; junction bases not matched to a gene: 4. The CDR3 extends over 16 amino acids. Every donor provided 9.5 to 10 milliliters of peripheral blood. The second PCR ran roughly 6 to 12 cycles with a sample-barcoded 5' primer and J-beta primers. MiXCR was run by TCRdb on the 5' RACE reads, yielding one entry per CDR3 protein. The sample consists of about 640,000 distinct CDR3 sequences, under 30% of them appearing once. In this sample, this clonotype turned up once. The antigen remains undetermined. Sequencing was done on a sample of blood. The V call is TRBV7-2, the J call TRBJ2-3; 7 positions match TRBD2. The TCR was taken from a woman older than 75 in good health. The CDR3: CASSLGAGPSTDTQYF. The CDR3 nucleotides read TGTGCCAGCAGCTTAGGAGCGGGGCCCAGCACAGATACGCAGTATTTT.